Sequencing of this T cell receptor (beta chain) was carried out in a study of CD8 T cells in Susac syndrome. The CDR3 length is 15 residues. Germline V gives CDR1 SGHNT, CDR2 YYREEE (reference sequence). Trimming shortened V by 3 bases and J by 3 bases, and 14 bases separated the two germline ends. Reverse transcription of roughly 0.45 to 1 ug RNA was carried out with random hexamers. MiXCR was run by TCRdb on the immunoSEQ multiplex PCR reads, yielding one entry per CDR3 protein. The sample yields a few hundred thousand distinct CDR3 sequences, 94% seen once. This clonotype was sampled from a human donor with Susac syndrome. V gene TRBV5-4 combines with J gene TRBJ2-3; tentatively, D is TRBD1 (6 bases). The sequenced material came from CD4+ T cells from PBMCs. The chain's CDR3 is CASSSSVDRTDTQYF. The CDR3 DNA reads as TGTGCCAGCAGCTCCTCCGTTGACAGGACAGATACGCAGTATTTT.